One and the same sample provided the 8 T cell receptor beta chains below, sequenced in a study of blood T cell repertoires in COVID-19 (dated by TCRdb to about 2020). The library was made by the immunoSEQ multiplex PCR assay. Not all clones reach the TCRdb copy of this immuneACCESS table, which keeps in-frame sequences only. Checked studies attribute under half of the gap to unresolved V genes and leave the rest unexplained. This sample comprises about 150,000 clones, nearly 80% of them detected only once. The ten largest clones take up around 14% of the sample. Source material: peripheral blood. Receptors were obtained from an elderly woman with acute or convalescent COVID-19.

This chain uses TRBV12-3 or TRBV12-4 with TRBJ1-2, with D unresolved. V was pared by 1 base and J by 6 bases, with 9 bases between. This CDR3 has 13 amino acids. CDR3 in DNA: TGTGCCAGCAGTTTAGGGGTTGGGCATGGCTACACCTTC. Translation: CASSLGVGHGYTF.

V usage is TRBV27 and J usage is TRBJ2-5; D may be TRBD1 (5 bases). Germline CDR1 is MNHEY and CDR2 is SMNVEV (reference sequence). This CDR3 contains 13 residues. V was clipped by 2 bases and J by 4 bases, with 8 bases between them. CDR3 loop: CASSLRGPETQYF. The CDR3 region has the DNA TGTGCCAGCAGTTTAAGGGGCCCAGAGACCCAGTACTTC.

The V gene is TRBV13, the J gene TRBJ1-1, with 10 bases lining up with TRBD1. The CDR3 covers 15 residues. The J segment lost 3 bases and the V segment lost 5 bases, leaving 6 bases of the junction unmatched. Germline V gene data show CDR1 as PRHDT and CDR2 as FYEKMQ (reference sequence). The CDR3 loop is CASSRTGTGDTEAFF. The CDR3 DNA reads as TGTGCCAGCAGCCGTACCGGGACAGGGGACACTGAAGCTTTCTTT.

The chain is built from TRBV24-1 and TRBJ2-3; the D gene is possibly TRBD2 (6 bases). The CDR3 is 18 residues long. CDR1 and CDR2 (germline): KGHDR, SFDVKD. Between the trimmed V and J ends, which lost 0 bases and 4 bases, there was a span of 19 bases. The CDR3 region is CATSDLNHPGTGADTQYF. The DNA of the CDR3 is TGTGCCACCAGTGATTTGAACCACCCCGGGACTGGGGCAGATACGCAGTATTTT.

This chain links TRBV10-3 with TRBJ2-7; 14 bases map to TRBD2. The CDR3 extends over 16 amino acids. Per the germline V gene, CDR1 is ENHRY and CDR2 is SYGVKD. Germline trimming cut 3 bases from V and 6 bases from J; bases unmatched to any gene: 7. DNA of the CDR3: TGTGCCATCAGTGAACTGGGGACTAGCGGGAGTAGCGAGCAGTACTTC. This encodes CAISELGTSGSSEQYF.

This chain links TRBV4-1 with TRBJ2-1; 11 bases fit TRBD1. The length of the CDR3 is 17 residues. CDR1 and CDR2 from the germline V gene are MGHRA and YSYEKL. V trimming: 0 bases; J trimming: 8 bases; junction bases outside the gene matches: 9. This CDR3 is CASSQDAPGQGADEQFF. DNA of the CDR3: TGCGCCAGCAGCCAAGATGCCCCTGGACAGGGGGCCGATGAGCAGTTCTTC.

The chain combines TRBV2 with TRBJ2-1; possibly TRBD1 for D (6 bases). Germline lookup yields CDR1 SNHLY and CDR2 FYNNEI. The V gene lost 5 bases and the J gene lost 1 base, with 12 bases spanning the gap. The CDR3 totals 15 residues. The CDR3 reads CASSPTTGSYNEQFF. The DNA for the CDR3 is TGTGCCAGCAGTCCGACGACAGGTTCCTACAATGAGCAGTTCTTC.

The chain combines TRBV7-9 with TRBJ1-1, with 9 bases lining up with TRBD1. V lost 6 bases, J lost 9 bases, and 8 bases stayed unmatched. CDR1 SEHNR and CDR2 FQNEAQ come from the germline V gene (reference sequence). CDR3 length: 13 amino acids. The CDR3 bases are TGTGCCAGCAGTCAGGACAGGGGACGTCAAGCTTTCTTT. Its protein is CASSQDRGRQAFF. Combining the CDR3 with reference TRBV7-9 and TRBJ1-1 gives the whole variable domain DTGVSQNPRHKITKRGQNVTFRCDPISEHNRLYWYRQTLGQGPEFLTYFQNEAQLEKSRLLSDRFSAERPKGSFSTLEIQRTEQGDSAMYLCASSQDRGRQAFFGQGTRLTVV.